The 30 T cell receptor beta chains listed next were all sequenced from one sample in a study of blood T cell repertoires in COVID-19. Sequencing used immunoSEQ multiplex PCR; TCRdb keeps in-frame clones, though not all of them. The sample has over 200,000 clones, roughly 85% seen once. The sequencing input was PBMCs or T cells enriched from blood (not recorded which). The source is a man younger than 40 who had recovered from COVID-19.

The chain recombines TRBV4-1 with TRBJ1-5; D is perhaps TRBD1 (5 bases). Germline V gives CDR1 MGHRA, CDR2 YSYEKL. Trimming took off 0 bases at V and 6 bases at J, with 12 bases between the two ends. The CDR3 is made up of 15 amino acids. DNA of the CDR3: TGCGCCAGCAGCCAAGACTGGGGGGTAGGTCAGCCCCAGCATTTT. Translating it yields CASSQDWGVGQPQHF.

The V call is TRBV27, the J call TRBJ1-6, with D perhaps TRBD1 (6 bases). Per the germline V gene, CDR1 is MNHEY and CDR2 is SMNVEV (reference sequence). V lost 5 bases to trimming and J lost 9 bases, with 11 bases between them. CDR3 length: 13 amino acids. The DNA for the CDR3 is TGTGCCAGCAGTGGACAGATCGGTTCACCCCTCCACTTT. It translates to CASSGQIGSPLHF.

The chain employs TRBV9 and TRBJ1-1; the D gene is possibly TRBD1 (6 bases). Trimming removed 3 bases at V and 1 base at J, with 19 bases between. This CDR3 has 17 residues. Germline assignment: CDR1 SGDLS and CDR2 YYNGEE. Here the CDR3 reads CASSGGGIRGENTEAFF. CDR3 DNA: TGTGCCAGCAGCGGAGGTGGGATCAGGGGTGAGAACACTGAAGCTTTCTTT.

The CDR3 region is CAFGTTGGEQFF. The CDR3 nucleotides read TGTGCCTTCGGGACCACCGGGGGTGAGCAGTTCTTC. The chain uses TRBV7-9 and TRBJ2-1; the D gene is possibly TRBD2 (6 bases). The V and J ends lost 11 bases and 9 bases respectively, with 17 bases between them. From germline, CDR1 is SEHNR and CDR2 FQNEAQ (reference sequence). The CDR3 totals 12 residues.

V is TRBV7-9 and J is TRBJ2-2; TRBD1 matches 10 bases. CDR3 size: 16 residues. Germline V CDR1 and CDR2: SEHNR, FQNEAQ (reference sequence). V trimming: 4 bases; J trimming: 6 bases; junction bases outside the gene matches: 8. CDR3 in amino acids: CASSSSRQGAAGELFF. As DNA, the CDR3 is TGTGCCAGCAGCTCATCCAGACAGGGGGCGGCCGGGGAGCTGTTTTTT.

The rearrangement joins TRBV10-1 to TRBJ1-2; D possibly corresponds to TRBD1 (5 bases). The V end lost 2 bases, the J end lost 3 bases, and 7 bases lay between the germline ends. The CDR3 totals 13 residues. CDR1 is WNHNN and CDR2 is SYGVQD in the germline V gene (reference sequence). The CDR3 loop reads CASSEGAHYGYTF. The CDR3 DNA is TGCGCCAGCAGTGAGGGGGCCCACTATGGCTACACCTTC.

The J gene is TRBJ1-6, the V gene TRBV28; D remains ambiguous. Germline assignment: CDR1 MDHEN and CDR2 SYDVKM. V shed 5 bases and J shed 2 bases, with 16 bases lying between them. CDR3 length: 17 amino acids. CDR3 loop: CASSPDMQSPYNSPLHF. CDR3 nucleotides: TGTGCCAGCAGTCCAGACATGCAAAGTCCCTATAATTCACCCCTCCACTTT.

The chain is built from TRBV28 and TRBJ1-2, with TRBD1 matching over 7 bases. The CDR3 contains 18 residues. J lost 6 bases, V lost 2 bases, and 18 bases had no gene match. Germline V CDR1 and CDR2: MDHEN, SYDVKM. In nucleotides, the CDR3 is TGTGCCAGCAGTTTAGGAACAATAAGACAGGGTAGAAGAGATGGCTACACCTTC. Its translation: CASSLGTIRQGRRDGYTF.

The chain links TRBV24-1 to TRBJ2-3, with a tentative D call TRBD1 (5 bases). Germline assignment: CDR1 KGHDR and CDR2 SFDVKD. Between the trimmed V and J ends, which lost 0 bases and 2 bases, there was a span of 11 bases. The CDR3 consists of 16 residues. The CDR3 reads CATSDLNRLYTDTQYF. As DNA, the CDR3 is TGTGCCACCAGTGATTTGAACAGGCTTTACACAGATACGCAGTATTTT.

This clone was observed a handful of times. The genes are TRBV3-1 (or the pseudogene TRBV3-2) and TRBJ1-3, with TRBD1 as a possible D gene (6 bases). The CDR3 spans 18 residues. V was pared by 2 bases and J by 1 base, with 18 bases between. Germline assignment: CDR1 LGHDT and CDR2 YNNKEL (reference sequence). The CDR3 is CASSQPRADRFSGNTIYF. In DNA, the CDR3 is TGTGCCAGCAGCCAACCCAGAGCAGACAGGTTTTCTGGAAACACCATATATTTT.

The J gene is TRBJ1-3, the V gene TRBV7-8; D unresolved. The CDR3 length is 15 residues. The V gene lost 4 bases and the J gene lost 0 bases, with 10 bases spanning the gap. CDR1 SGHVS and CDR2 FQNEAQ come from the germline V gene. The CDR3 is CASSSLGLSGNTIYF. The CDR3 DNA reads TGTGCCAGCAGCTCCTTGGGCCTCTCTGGAAACACCATATATTTT.

V usage is TRBV4-1 and J usage is TRBJ2-1; 7 bases match TRBD2. J was trimmed by 10 bases and V by 1 base; bases with no gene match: 10. The V gene's germline CDR1 is MGHRA and CDR2 YSYEKL. The CDR3 has 15 residues. CDR3 protein: CASSQGDYPGGEQFF. In nucleotides, the CDR3 is TGCGCCAGCAGCCAAGGGGACTACCCGGGTGGAGAGCAGTTCTTC.

Worth noting for this clone: The sample has other DNA sequences that encode this CDR3 too. This chain uses TRBV5-1 with TRBJ2-5; tentatively, D is TRBD2 (7 bases). Trimming pared 0 bases from V and 0 bases from J, leaving 9 bases between. CDR1 is SGHRS and CDR2 is YFSETQ in the germline V gene. This CDR3 spans 15 amino acids. The CDR3, as DNA: TGCGCCAGCAGCTTGGGCGGGGGCAACCAAGAGACCCAGTACTTC. Its translation is CASSLGGGNQETQYF.

The chain is built from TRBV9 and TRBJ1-1; D remains ambiguous. Germline-derived CDR1 and CDR2 are SGDLS and YYNGEE. The V end lost 2 bases, the J end lost 0 bases, and 8 bases lay between the germline ends. The CDR3 is 14 residues long. DNA of the CDR3: TGTGCCAGCAGCGTTCAGGTCCTGAACACTGAAGCTTTCTTT. Translation gives CASSVQVLNTEAFF.

The chain joins TRBV4-2 to TRBJ2-4; D unclear. Trimming removed 1 base at V and 8 bases at J, with 12 bases between. The CDR3 covers 14 residues. Germline V lookup: CDR1 LGHNA, CDR2 YNFKEQ. The CDR3 spells CASSQGVEVDIQYF. As DNA, the CDR3 is TGTGCCAGCAGCCAAGGGGTAGAGGTGGACATTCAGTACTTC.

This chain connects TRBV7-2 to TRBJ1-2; the match to TRBD1 covers 10 bases. The V gene's germline CDR1 is SGHTA and CDR2 FQGNSA. V trimming: 5 bases; J trimming: 4 bases; junction bases outside the gene matches: 13. This CDR3 comprises 17 residues. CDR3 sequence reads: CASSPPGDRGKAYGYTF. CDR3 nucleotides: TGTGCCAGCAGCCCTCCCGGGGACAGGGGAAAAGCCTATGGCTACACCTTC. The full variable domain, with the rest looked up from reference TRBV7-2 and TRBJ1-2, is GAGVSQSPSNKVTEKGKDVELRCDPISGHTALYWYRQSLGQGLEFLIYFQGNSAPDKSGLPSDRFSAERTGGSVSTLTIQRTQQEDSAVYLCASSPPGDRGKAYGYTFGSGTRLTVV.

This chain uses TRBV29-1 with TRBJ1-5; D may be TRBD1 (6 bases). Germline lookup yields CDR1 SQVTM and CDR2 ANQGSEA. This CDR3 is 13 amino acids long. Trimming took off 5 bases at V and 4 bases at J, with 12 bases between the two ends. The CDR3 sequence: CSVSQGWNQPQHF. In DNA, the CDR3 is TGCAGCGTTTCCCAGGGGTGGAATCAGCCCCAGCATTTT.

This chain connects TRBV3-1 (or the pseudogene TRBV3-2) to TRBJ1-1, with no clear D. With 9 bases removed from V and 3 bases from J, the gap between germline ends came to 17 bases. Per germline, CDR1 LGHDT and CDR2 YNNKEL (reference sequence). The CDR3 sequence is 14 residues long. Written as DNA, the CDR3 is TGTGCCAGGGGAGCCAACAGTTGGTACACTGAAGCTTTCTTT. Translated: CARGANSWYTEAFF.

The chain links TRBV25-1 to TRBJ2-2, with D possibly matching TRBD2 (5 bases). Germline CDR1 is MGHDK and CDR2 is SYGVNS. The length of the CDR3 is 15 residues. The germline V and J ends were trimmed by 3 bases and 0 bases, with 8 bases remaining between them. The CDR3 here is CASSDPGTNTGELFF. DNA for the CDR3: TGTGCCAGCAGTGATCCGGGGACGAACACCGGGGAGCTGTTTTTT. Complete variable domain (other parts from reference TRBV25-1 and TRBJ2-2): EADIYQTPRYLVIGTGKKITLECSQTMGHDKMYWYQQDPGMELHLIHYSYGVNSTEKGDLSSESTVSRIRTEHFPLTLESARPSHTSQYLCASSDPGTNTGELFFGEGSRLTVL.

The V and J genes are TRBV28 and TRBJ2-1; no definite D call. The CDR3 sequence is 12 residues long. Trimming removed 3 bases at V and 6 bases at J, with 6 bases between. CDR1 is MDHEN, CDR2 SYDVKM, per germline. CDR3 sequence (DNA): TGTGCCAGCAGTTTTCGAGGCAATGAGCAGTTCTTC. It encodes CASSFRGNEQFF.

The V call is TRBV28, the J call TRBJ2-1, with a possible D match to TRBD2 (7 bases). This CDR3 comprises 16 residues. V lost 6 bases and J 0 bases, leaving 15 bases between the germline ends. CDR1 and CDR2 (germline): MDHEN, SYDVKM. CDR3 loop: CASSQGGAPSYNEQFF. The CDR3 coding sequence is TGTGCCAGCAGCCAAGGGGGGGCCCCCTCCTACAATGAGCAGTTCTTC.

This chain connects TRBV7-2 to TRBJ1-5, with D uncertain. V gave up 5 bases and J gave up 0 bases, with 11 bases separating them. This CDR3 is built from 15 residues. Germline V gene data show CDR1 as SGHTA and CDR2 as FQGNSA. The CDR3 sequence: CASSLSVRSNQPQHF. The DNA of the CDR3 is TGTGCCAGCAGCCTAAGCGTGCGTAGCAATCAGCCCCAGCATTTT.

This chain joins TRBV29-1 and TRBJ1-5; D ambiguous. V was clipped by 6 bases and J by 4 bases, with 13 bases between them. Germline loops: CDR1 SQVTM, CDR2 ANQGSEA. This CDR3 has 13 residues. CDR3 coding DNA: TGCAGCGTGGGCCCGGGATTAAATCAGCCCCAGCATTTT. It specifies CSVGPGLNQPQHF.

The CDR3 region is CASSDRDRGSNTEAFF. The CDR3 DNA reads as TGTGCCAGCAGTGACCGGGACAGGGGTTCAAACACTGAAGCTTTCTTT. The rearrangement joins TRBV6-1 to TRBJ1-1; TRBD1 matches 10 bases. Germline V gene lookup returns CDR1 MNHNS and CDR2 SASEGT. The V and J ends lost 3 bases and 2 bases, in that order; junction bases with no gene match: 6. CDR3 length: 16 residues.

This clone was observed a single time. This chain joins TRBV18 and TRBJ2-1; TRBD2 matches at 11 bases. With V trimmed by 0 bases and J by 6 bases, 4 bases remained unmatched. CDR3 length equals 16 residues. CDR1 is KGHSH, CDR2 LQKENI, per germline. For the CDR3, the DNA is TGTGCCAGCTCACCACCAGGACTAGCGGGTGGCAATGAGCAGTTCTTC. This encodes CASSPPGLAGGNEQFF. The full variable domain, its missing parts supplied by reference TRBV18 and TRBJ2-1, is NAGVMQNPRHLVRRRGQEARLRCSPMKGHSHVYWYRQLPEEGLKFMVYLQKENIIDESGMPKERFSAEFPKEGPSILRIQQVVRGDSAAYFCASSPPGLAGGNEQFFGPGTRLTVL.

This chain links TRBV11-2 with TRBJ2-7; 8 bases are shared with TRBD2. V gave up 6 bases and J gave up 6 bases; unmatched junction bases: 4. CDR1 is SGHAT and CDR2 is FQNNGV in the germline V gene. This CDR3 comprises 12 residues. The CDR3 region has the DNA TGTGCCAGCAGGCCGGGGGGGGGCGAGCAGTACTTC. Its protein is CASRPGGGEQYF.

The rearrangement links TRBV7-2 to TRBJ2-7, with TRBD2 matching over 7 bases. The germline gives CDR1 SGHTA, CDR2 FQGNSA. The CDR3 is 15 residues long. V trimming: 1 base; J trimming: 2 bases; junction bases outside the gene matches: 5. CDR3 in amino acids: CASSLVAGAAYEQYF. The CDR3 region has the DNA TGTGCCAGCAGCTTAGTTGCGGGAGCGGCCTACGAGCAGTACTTC.

The chain joins TRBV6-4 to TRBJ2-6, with D possibly matching TRBD2 (6 bases). Germline assignment: CDR1 MRHNA and CDR2 SNTAGT. The CDR3 runs 14 residues. The V end lost 8 bases, the J end lost 2 bases, and 10 bases lay between the germline ends. CDR3 DNA: TGTGCCAGCCAGGAGGGTACTGGGGCCAACGTCCTGACTTTC. Encoded protein: CASQEGTGANVLTF.

The gene calls are TRBV28 and TRBJ2-1; D uncertain. Per the germline V gene, CDR1 is MDHEN and CDR2 is SYDVKM. This CDR3 has 13 amino acids. V was shortened by 2 bases and J by 9 bases, with 11 bases between the two germline ends. The CDR3 here is CASSLDMRREQFF. The CDR3, as DNA: TGTGCCAGCAGTTTAGATATGAGGCGTGAGCAGTTCTTC. The entire variable domain, with the rest obtained from reference TRBV28 and TRBJ2-1, is as follows: DVKVTQSSRYLVKRTGEKVFLECVQDMDHENMFWYRQDPGLGLRLIYFSYDVKMKEKGDIPEGYSVSREKKERFSLILESASTNQTSMYLCASSLDMRREQFFGPGTRLTVL.

The chain uses TRBV12-3 or TRBV12-4 and TRBJ1-1; tentatively, D is TRBD1 (5 bases). Trimming pared 7 bases from V and 4 bases from J, leaving 13 bases between. The length of the CDR3 is 13 residues. CDR3 region: CASTSWGVTEAFF. The CDR3 DNA reads as TGTGCCAGCACCTCCTGGGGGGTCACTGAAGCTTTCTTT.